A selection of T cell receptor beta chains follows, all from one sample in a study of cytomegalovirus exposure and HLA in healthy donors. Using immunoSEQ multiplex PCR, the repertoire was profiled, and TCRdb retains in-frame clones only, with some absent. The sample records 130,000 or so clones, roughly 80% being singletons. The sample was PBMCs. These TCRs come from a woman between 45 and 60 years old in good health and CMV-seropositive. The conserved cysteine and the conserved F or W are not part of the CDR3 here.

j_call v_call cdr3_aa
TRBJ2-2 TRBV2 ASSEFGDRDGPGELF
TRBJ2-6 TRBV2 ASSRDRSSGANGLT
TRBJ1-1 TRBV29-1 SVEGGWTEAF
TRBJ2-7 TRBV7-2 ASSLDRDRVGEQY
TRBJ2-1 TRBV10-3 ATLADSYNEQF
TRBJ1-5 TRBV29-1 SVTGGVNQPQH
TRBJ2-5 TRBV5-4 ASSNPSSGQGETQY
TRBJ1-4 TRBV2 ASSPMEHLF
TRBJ2-2 TRBV7-2 ASSLGLAGTGELF
TRBJ2-7 TRBV10-3 AISGLADYEQY
TRBJ1-3 TRBV6-5 ASSYRQGNTIY
TRBJ2-7 TRBV7-3 ASSLSGGYEQY
TRBJ1-1 TRBV6-6 AATGGTEAF
TRBJ2-7 TRBV6-5 ASSWGGQSYEQY
TRBJ2-7 TRBV2 ASSFRYEQY
TRBJ2-7 TRBV7-3 ASSLSVLGEQY
TRBJ2-5 TRBV5-1 ASRVEGVQETQY
TRBJ2-3 TRBV9 ASSVSADTQY
TRBJ2-1 TRBV5-1 ASRVRETGEQF
TRBJ2-2 TRBV7-9 SSSHRLAGGLPGELF
TRBJ2-2 TRBV2 ASTRDRVTGELF
TRBJ2-1 TRBV7-9 SSSKGASGSNEQF
TRBJ1-5 TRBV30 AWGQGLNQPQH
TRBJ1-3 TRBV2 ASSDGQGGNTIY
TRBJ2-2 TRBV5-8 ASSLVYSYGQGAPLGELF
TRBJ2-7 TRBV6-1 ASSEAAPLGEYEQY